This record concerns one T cell receptor (beta chain) sequence. This entry is derived from a study of shared clonotypes between healthy human individuals. Trimming took 4 bases from V and 3 from J, leaving 7 bases between them. Germline loops: CDR1 SNHLY, CDR2 FYNNEI. The CDR3 loop spans 12 amino acids. DNA at approximately 200 ng, about 30,000 T cell genomes, went into sorted-subset replicate PCRs. Produced via immunoSEQ multiplex PCR; TCRdb's table is partial and in-frame only. This table has around 1.6 million clones, 98% appearing once. The healthy adult donors were HIV-negative and reported no recent acute infections or vaccinations.

This chain connects TRBV2 to TRBJ2-7; D not certain. The sequencing sample was made of naive CD4+ T cells sorted from blood. The subset was: CD45RA+ positively selected. The TCR comes from a man aged 30-40 years in good health. The CDR3 DNA follows: TGTGCCAGCAGTGTTCTCAGCTACGAGCAGTACTTC. The encoded protein is CASSVLSYEQYF.